This T cell receptor beta chain was captured by sequencing in a study of OX40 agonist ivuxolimab in advanced cancers. TCRdb's table, derived via immunoSEQ multiplex PCR, lists solely in-frame clones and lacks some. The table has 15,000 to 25,000 clones, around four fifths seen once. The CDR3 extends over 16 amino acids. CDR1 is SEHNR and CDR2 is FQNEAQ in the germline V gene (reference sequence). J gave up 4 bases and V 3 bases, and 9 bases lay outside the gene matches. The sequence was collected from an adult with an advanced solid tumor such as melanoma, head and neck, liver or kidney cancer. This material consisted of CD4+ or CD8+ T cells sorted from blood, taken in a trial of the OX40 agonist ivuxolimab. The chain is built from TRBV7-9 and TRBJ2-1; 7 bases map to TRBD1. The chain's CDR3 is CASSLAGGPVYNEQFF. The CDR3 DNA sequence: TGTGCCAGCAGCTTGGCAGGGGGACCGGTGTACAATGAGCAGTTCTTC.